This T cell receptor (beta chain) was obtained from a study of blood T cell repertoires in COVID-19. Looking at the study overall: From T cells, B-cell-depleted T cells, or PBMCs came the material, which was cDNA or gDNA.

In germline, CDR1 is KGHDR, CDR2 SFDVKD. V dropped 0 bases and J dropped 3; count of bases not matched to a gene: 5. The CDR3 is made up of 17 amino acids. Cohort 3 recovery required two negative PCRs, clearance, or symptom resolution. Sequencing used immunoSEQ multiplex PCR; TCRdb keeps in-frame clones, though not all of them. In the table there are roughly 290,000 clones, around 88% of which are singletons. This sequence joins TRBV24-1 and TRBJ2-1, with TRBD2 matching over 9 bases. The sequencing input was PBMCs or T cells enriched from blood (not recorded which). This sequence was found in a woman aged 40 to 50 who had recovered from COVID-19. CDR3 DNA: TGTGCCACCAGTGATTTGCAGGGACTAGCAGACTACAATGAGCAGTTCTTC. Its translation: CATSDLQGLADYNEQFF.